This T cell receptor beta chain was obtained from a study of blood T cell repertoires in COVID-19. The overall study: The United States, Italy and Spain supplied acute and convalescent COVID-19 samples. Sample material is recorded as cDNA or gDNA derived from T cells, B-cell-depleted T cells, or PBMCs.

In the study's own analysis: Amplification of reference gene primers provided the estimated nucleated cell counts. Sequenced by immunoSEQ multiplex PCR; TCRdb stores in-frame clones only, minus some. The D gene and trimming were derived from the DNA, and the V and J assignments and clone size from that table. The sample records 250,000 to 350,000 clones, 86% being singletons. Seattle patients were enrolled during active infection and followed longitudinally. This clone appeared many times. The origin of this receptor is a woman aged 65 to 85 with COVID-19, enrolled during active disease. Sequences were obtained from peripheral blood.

The CDR3 DNA reads TGTGCCAGCAGCCAAACTAGCGGACCTAGCACAGATACGCAGTATTTT. It translates to CASSQTSGPSTDTQYF. This chain connects TRBV7-9 to TRBJ2-3; TRBD2 matches at 8 bases. The germline V gene encodes CDR1 SEHNR and CDR2 FQNEAQ (reference sequence). This CDR3 has 16 residues. V lost 5 bases and J lost 0; bases outside the gene matches: 7. Using reference TRBV7-9 and TRBJ2-3 for the parts outside the CDR3, the full variable domain is DTGVSQNPRHKITKRGQNVTFRCDPISEHNRLYWYRQTLGQGPEFLTYFQNEAQLEKSRLLSDRFSAERPKGSFSTLEIQRTEQGDSAMYLCASSQTSGPSTDTQYFGPGTRLTVL.